The clone carrying this T cell receptor beta chain has a handful of counts. Its specificity is unknown. The junction differs from germline at one of its ends, possibly a read error. The data were taken from a study of neurological immune-mediated disorders. Whole-study findings and limits: The multiple sclerosis repertoire cluster was not associated with any clinical or MRI feature, with the authors stating that larger cohorts are needed.

The CDR3 covers 15 residues. Germline CDR1 MNHEY, CDR2 SVGAGI. The yield of each sequencing run was over 170 million TCR-beta sequences from 15-18 subjects. TCRdb reprocessed the 5' RACE reads via MiXCR and lists one record per CDR3 protein. The repertoire holds 39,000 or so distinct CDR3 sequences, around 2.5% seen once, with around 10% in the top ten. The sequence derives from a man aged 30 to 39 with multiple sclerosis. Input material: PBMCs. The chain couples TRBV6-5 to TRBJ2-1, with D perhaps TRBD2 (5 bases). The CDR3 here is CASSYSGSSYNAQFF. The CDR3, as DNA: TGTGCCAGCAGTTACTCAGGGAGCTCCTACAATGCGCAGTTCTTC.